The 7 T cell receptor beta chains below all came from one sample that was sequenced in a study of long-term antiretroviral therapy in people with HIV. It was version v3.0 of the immunoSEQ assay that was run at survey level. TCRdb's table, derived via immunoSEQ multiplex PCR, lists solely in-frame clones and lacks some. The sample consists of approximately 25,000 clones, approximately 93% of them appearing once. Material: unsorted PBMCs, obtained 7.6 years after starting antiretroviral therapy. These receptors were taken from a middle-aged woman with HIV.

Regarding this clone: Germline is not matched at one junction end, which may reflect a read error. The gene calls are TRBV7-7 and TRBJ2-5, with D possibly being TRBD2 (5 bases). The CDR3 covers 14 residues. Looked up from germline, CDR1 is SSHAT and CDR2 is FNYEAQ (reference sequence). This chain's CDR3 is CASSLAQYQETQYF. The DNA of the CDR3 is TGTGCTAGCAGCTTAGCGCAGTACCAAGAGACCCAGTACTTC.

This sequence joins TRBV18 and TRBJ1-2, with D perhaps matching TRBD1 (6 bases). The V and J ends lost 3 bases and 3 bases respectively, with 11 bases between them. The CDR3 runs to 14 residues. The V gene's germline CDR1 is KGHSH and CDR2 LQKENI. The DNA for the CDR3 is TGTGCCAGCTCACCGGGGGCGGGGGACTATGGCTACACCTTC. The encoded protein is CASSPGAGDYGYTF.

This chain links TRBV27 with TRBJ1-2, with D possibly TRBD1 on 5 matching bases. The CDR3 consists of 13 residues. Germline assignment: CDR1 MNHEY and CDR2 SMNVEV (reference sequence). The V gene lost 6 bases and the J gene lost 8 bases, with 16 bases spanning the gap. CDR3 nucleotides: TGTGCCAGCAGGGACACCAAGGCTTCAGGCTACACCTTC. Amino acids: CASRDTKASGYTF.

This rearrangement joins TRBV7-2 to TRBJ2-1, with 11 bases identical to TRBD2. Per the germline V gene, CDR1 is SGHTA and CDR2 is FQGNSA. This CDR3 spans 14 amino acids. Trimming took 4 bases from V and 6 from J; bases not matched to a gene: 2. CDR3: CASSWTSGPNEQFF. The CDR3 DNA reads TGTGCCAGCAGCTGGACTAGCGGGCCCAATGAGCAGTTCTTC.

The chain recombines TRBV6-1 with TRBJ1-2; TRBD1 agrees at 9 bases. The CDR3 runs 14 residues. Germline lookup yields CDR1 MNHNS and CDR2 SASEGT. The junction had 5 bases not matched to a gene; V was cut back by 6 bases and J by 3 bases. This CDR3 is CASSIQGADYGYTF. The CDR3 DNA is TGTGCCAGCAGCATACAGGGGGCGGACTATGGCTACACCTTC.

V and J are TRBV25-1 and TRBJ2-5; D unresolved. CDR1 is MGHDK and CDR2 is SYGVNS in the germline V gene. V shed 2 bases and J shed 0 bases, with 7 bases lying between them. The length of the CDR3 is 14 residues. Here the CDR3 DNA reads TGTGCCAGCAGTGAACGGAGATACCAAGAGACCCAGTACTTC. Its translation: CASSERRYQETQYF.

This chain links TRBV7-9 with TRBJ1-2; D perhaps matches TRBD1 (5 bases). The V end lost 0 bases, the J end lost 7 bases, and 15 bases lay between the germline ends. From germline, CDR1 is SEHNR and CDR2 FQNEAQ (reference sequence). The CDR3 has 15 amino acids. The CDR3 DNA sequence: TGTGCCAGCAGCTTAGCCGGGGGGGTTTCTTCTGGCTACACCTTC. It is translated as CASSLAGGVSSGYTF.